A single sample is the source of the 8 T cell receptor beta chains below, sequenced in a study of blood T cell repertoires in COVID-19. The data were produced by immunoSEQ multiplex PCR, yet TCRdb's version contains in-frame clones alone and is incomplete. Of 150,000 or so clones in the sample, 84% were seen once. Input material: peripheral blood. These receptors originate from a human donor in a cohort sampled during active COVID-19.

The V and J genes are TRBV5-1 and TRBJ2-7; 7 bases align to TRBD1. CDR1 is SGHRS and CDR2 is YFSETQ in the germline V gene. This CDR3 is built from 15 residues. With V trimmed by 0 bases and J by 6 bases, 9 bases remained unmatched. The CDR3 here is CASSLAPGGVSEQYF. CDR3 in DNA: TGCGCCAGCAGCTTGGCCCCAGGGGGAGTAAGCGAGCAGTACTTC.

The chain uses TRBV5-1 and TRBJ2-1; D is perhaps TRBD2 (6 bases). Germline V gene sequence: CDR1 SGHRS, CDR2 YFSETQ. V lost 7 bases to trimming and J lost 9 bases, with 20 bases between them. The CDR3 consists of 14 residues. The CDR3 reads CASGSGELFSEQFF. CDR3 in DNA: TGCGCCAGCGGGTCGGGGGAGTTATTTAGTGAGCAGTTCTTC.

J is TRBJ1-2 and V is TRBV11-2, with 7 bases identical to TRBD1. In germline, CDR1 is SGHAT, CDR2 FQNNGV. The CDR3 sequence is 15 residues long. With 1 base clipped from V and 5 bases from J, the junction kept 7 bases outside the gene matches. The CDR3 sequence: CASSLVGGGKYGYTF. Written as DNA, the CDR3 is TGTGCCAGCAGCTTAGTCGGAGGGGGCAAATATGGCTACACCTTC.

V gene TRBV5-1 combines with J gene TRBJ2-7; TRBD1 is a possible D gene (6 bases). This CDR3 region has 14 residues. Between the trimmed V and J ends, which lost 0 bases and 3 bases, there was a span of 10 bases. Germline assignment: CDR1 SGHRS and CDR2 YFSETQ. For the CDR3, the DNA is TGCGCCAGCAGCTTGGATCTAGGGGGCTACGAGCAGTACTTC. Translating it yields CASSLDLGGYEQYF.

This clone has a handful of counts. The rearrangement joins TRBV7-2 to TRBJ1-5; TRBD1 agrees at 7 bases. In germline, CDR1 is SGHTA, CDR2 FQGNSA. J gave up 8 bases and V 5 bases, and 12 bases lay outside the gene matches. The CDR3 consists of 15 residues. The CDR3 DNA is TGTGCCAGCAGCGCCAGCACAGGGGCCTTGGAGCCCCAGCATTTT. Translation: CASSASTGALEPQHF. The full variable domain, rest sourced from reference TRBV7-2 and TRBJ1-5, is GAGVSQSPSNKVTEKGKDVELRCDPISGHTALYWYRQSLGQGLEFLIYFQGNSAPDKSGLPSDRFSAERTGGSVSTLTIQRTQQEDSAVYLCASSASTGALEPQHFGDGTRLSIL.

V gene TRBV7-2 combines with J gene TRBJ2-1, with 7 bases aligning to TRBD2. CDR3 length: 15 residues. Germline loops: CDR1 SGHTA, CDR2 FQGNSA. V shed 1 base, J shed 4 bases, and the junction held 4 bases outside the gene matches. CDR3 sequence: CASSLDGGGYNEQFF. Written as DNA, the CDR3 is TGTGCCAGCAGCTTAGACGGCGGGGGTTACAATGAGCAGTTCTTC.

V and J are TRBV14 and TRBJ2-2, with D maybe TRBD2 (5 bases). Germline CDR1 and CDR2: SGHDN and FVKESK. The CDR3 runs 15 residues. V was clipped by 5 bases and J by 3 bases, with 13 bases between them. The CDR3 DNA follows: TGTGCCAGCAGCTTAAGGGAGAGGGACACCGGGGAGCTGTTTTTT. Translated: CASSLRERDTGELFF.

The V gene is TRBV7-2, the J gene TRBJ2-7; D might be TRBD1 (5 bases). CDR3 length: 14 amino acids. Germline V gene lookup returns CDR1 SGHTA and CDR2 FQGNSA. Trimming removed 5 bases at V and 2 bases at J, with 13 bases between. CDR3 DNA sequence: TGTGCCAGCAGCACCGGTTGGGGCCCCTACGAGCAGTACGTC. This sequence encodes CASSTGWGPYEQYV.